This T cell receptor (beta chain) is from a study of CD8 T cells in Susac syndrome. RNA, at about 0.5 to 1 ug, was reverse transcribed with random hexamers. The amplification used immunoSEQ multiplex PCR on TCR beta CDR3; it spanned 54 Vbeta and 13 Jbeta. TCRdb itself ran the immunoSEQ multiplex PCR reads through MiXCR, one entry per CDR3 protein. The sample has over 150,000 distinct CDR3 sequences; about 95% are singletons. Germline V gene sequence: CDR1 KGHSH, CDR2 LQKENI. The V end lost 0 bases, the J end lost 5 bases, and 11 bases lay between the germline ends. The CDR3 spans 15 residues. The TCR originated in a human donor with Susac syndrome. Input material: CD4+ T cells from PBMCs. V and J are TRBV18 and TRBJ2-1, with unresolved D. As DNA, the CDR3 is TGTGCCAGCTCACCACCGACGAGACCCGACAATGAGCAGTTCTTC. It translates to CASSPPTRPDNEQFF. Together with reference TRBV18 and TRBJ2-1, the CDR3 gives the full variable domain: NAGVMQNPRHLVRRRGQEARLRCSPMKGHSHVYWYRQLPEEGLKFMVYLQKENIIDESGMPKERFSAEFPKEGPSILRIQQVVRGDSAAYFCASSPPTRPDNEQFFGPGTRLTVL.